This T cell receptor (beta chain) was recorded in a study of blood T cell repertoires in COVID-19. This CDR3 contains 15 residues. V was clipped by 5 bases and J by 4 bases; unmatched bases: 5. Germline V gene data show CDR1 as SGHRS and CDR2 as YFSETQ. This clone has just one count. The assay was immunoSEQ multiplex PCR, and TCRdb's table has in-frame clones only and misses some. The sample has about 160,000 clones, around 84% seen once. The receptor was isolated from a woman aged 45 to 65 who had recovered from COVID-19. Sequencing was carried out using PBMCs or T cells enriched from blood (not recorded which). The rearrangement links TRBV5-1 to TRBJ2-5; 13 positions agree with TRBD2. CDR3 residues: CASSPGTSGIETQYF. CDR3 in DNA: TGCGCCAGCAGTCCCGGGACTAGCGGGATAGAGACCCAGTACTTC.